The next 5 T cell receptor beta chains were all read from a single sample in a study of blood T cell repertoires in COVID-19. Sequenced by immunoSEQ multiplex PCR; TCRdb stores in-frame clones only, minus some. Altogether 95,000 to 110,000 clones are present, approximately 89% being singletons, with the ten largest covering under 20%. The sample comprised peripheral blood. These receptors originate from an elderly woman in a cohort sampled during active COVID-19.

V is TRBV7-2 and J is TRBJ1-5; possibly TRBD1 for D (5 bases). Trimming removed 5 bases at V and 3 bases at J, with 11 bases between. The CDR3 contains 14 residues. Germline CDR1 reads SGHTA; CDR2 reads FQGNSA. The CDR3 DNA reads TGTGCCAGCAGCCCTGACAGCTTCAATCAGCCCCAGCATTTT. It codes for CASSPDSFNQPQHF. Full variable domain (missing parts from reference TRBV7-2 and TRBJ1-5): GAGVSQSPSNKVTEKGKDVELRCDPISGHTALYWYRQSLGQGLEFLIYFQGNSAPDKSGLPSDRFSAERTGGSVSTLTIQRTQQEDSAVYLCASSPDSFNQPQHFGDGTRLSIL.

The gene calls are TRBV7-9 and TRBJ2-1, with 7 bases that match TRBD1. The CDR3 is 15 residues long. V lost 4 bases, J lost 5 bases, and 8 bases stayed unmatched. From germline, CDR1 is SEHNR and CDR2 FQNEAQ (reference sequence). The CDR3 sequence is CASSSRGTVDNEQFF. CDR3 in DNA: TGTGCCAGCAGCTCGAGGGGGACAGTGGACAATGAGCAGTTCTTC.

The V call is TRBV2, the J call TRBJ2-1; no clear D gene. V lost 3 bases and J lost 1, with 10 bases in between. The CDR3 has 15 amino acids. The germline V gene has CDR1 SNHLY and CDR2 FYNNEI. This CDR3 is CASSEWLQSYNEQFF. The CDR3 nucleotides read TGTGCCAGCAGTGAGTGGCTCCAATCCTACAATGAGCAGTTCTTC.

The rearrangement uses TRBV28 and TRBJ2-5; the match to TRBD2 covers 12 bases. J gave up 5 bases and V 3 bases, and 7 bases lay outside the gene matches. The CDR3 covers 16 residues. The germline V gene has CDR1 MDHEN and CDR2 SYDVKM. The CDR3, as DNA: TGTGCCAGCAGTTTCTCTAGCGGGAGGGCCGCGGAGACCCAGTACTTC. This translates into CASSFSSGRAAETQYF.

The CDR3 region has the DNA TGTGCCAGCAGCCAACGGGCGCGGCAGGGGACCGAAAAACTGTTTTTT. Encoded protein: CASSQRARQGTEKLFF. The chain has TRBV13 and TRBJ1-4; D may be TRBD1 (6 bases). The CDR3 totals 16 residues. Germline V lookup: CDR1 PRHDT, CDR2 FYEKMQ (reference sequence). The V end was cut by 5 bases, the J end by 8 bases, with 21 bases between.